This T cell receptor (beta chain) was recovered during a study of T cells in Graves' hyperthyroidism and ophthalmopathy. It was considered stable Graves' hyperthyroidism when ophthalmopathy did not progress within 18 months. Uncontrolled infection, other autoimmune disease, pregnancy or lactation disqualified patients from enrolment. Researchers took RNA transcripts and amplified the TCR beta CDR3 regions from them. HTBI primers were employed in a first-round RT-PCR of the TCR CDR3. Using its own MiXCR run on the multiplex PCR reads, TCRdb lists one record per CDR3 protein. The data contain approximately 200,000 distinct CDR3 sequences, roughly 18% of them singletons. Trimming removed 2 bases at V and 1 base at J, with 9 bases between. Germline CDR1 is SGHRS and CDR2 is YFSETQ. The CDR3 has 14 residues. This clonotype was recorded many times.

The sequenced material came from blood. The TCR comes from a man aged 40-50 years with Graves' hyperthyroidism. J is TRBJ1-1 and V is TRBV5-1, with D perhaps matching TRBD1 (5 bases). The CDR3 coding sequence is TGCGCCAGCAGCTTTCAAACAGGGAACACTGAAGCTTTCTTT. This sequence encodes CASSFQTGNTEAFF. The full variable domain, with the rest looked up from reference TRBV5-1 and TRBJ1-1, is KAGVTQTPRYLIKTRGQQVTLSCSPISGHRSVSWYQQTPGQGLQFLFEYFSETQRNKGNFPGRFSGRQFSNSRSEMNVSTLELGDSALYLCASSFQTGNTEAFFGQGTRLTVV.